Listed here are 10 T cell receptor beta chains from one sample, sequenced in a study of blood T cell repertoires in COVID-19 (TCRdb year 2020). Library generation was performed with the immunoSEQ multiplex PCR assay. The table comes from immuneACCESS by way of TCRdb, which keeps in-frame sequences with V and J called. Part of the clones is missing from these tables; in studies checked, under half for an unresolved V gene and the rest for unknown reasons. Here the sample has approximately 150,000 clones; more than 75% occur a single time. Around 4.4% of the sample comes from the top ten. Sequenced material: peripheral blood. These receptors all stem from a man aged 60-69 years with acute or convalescent COVID-19.

The rearrangement links TRBV28 to TRBJ2-2; D call uncertain. From germline, CDR1 is MDHEN and CDR2 SYDVKM. The CDR3 runs 13 residues. V was clipped by 3 bases and J by 7 bases, with 9 bases between them. The CDR3 DNA follows: TGTGCCAGCAGTTTCCTGCGGTACGGGGAGCTGTTTTTT. Translating gives CASSFLRYGELFF.

A word on this clone: This specimen includes other DNA sequences encoding the same CDR3. The chain joins TRBV18 to TRBJ2-7; TRBD2 matches at 10 bases. Germline loops: CDR1 KGHSH, CDR2 LQKENI. The CDR3 contains 14 residues. The ends lost 3 bases at V and 4 bases at J; junction bases unmatched: 3. CDR3: CASSPGLADYEQYF. The CDR3 DNA follows: TGTGCCAGCTCACCTGGACTAGCGGATTACGAGCAGTACTTC.

The rearrangement uses TRBV2 and TRBJ2-7, with 8 bases lining up with TRBD2. The CDR3 covers 16 residues. Germline V gene data show CDR1 as SNHLY and CDR2 as FYNNEI. V dropped 8 bases and J dropped 6; count of bases not matched to a gene: 18. CDR3 bases: TGTGCCAGCGGAGGTCAAGGTACTAGCGGAGTGGTCGAGCAGTACTTC. It codes for CASGGQGTSGVVEQYF.

The gene calls are TRBV19 and TRBJ2-5; the match to TRBD2 covers 9 bases. The trim removed 6 bases at V and 5 bases at J, leaving 10 bases unmatched. There are 15 residues in the CDR3. CDR1 is LNHDA and CDR2 is SQIVND in the germline V gene (reference sequence). The CDR3 is CASSVSGTSSETQYF. The CDR3 nucleotides are TGTGCCAGTAGCGTTTCCGGGACTAGCAGCGAGACCCAGTACTTC.

The V gene is TRBV7-6, the J gene TRBJ2-7; TRBD2 agrees at 11 bases. Trimming took 5 bases from V and 4 from J; bases not matched to a gene: 19. Germline V gene lookup returns CDR1 SGHVS and CDR2 FNYEAQ. The CDR3 runs to 19 residues. The CDR3 loop reads CASSSGSWLAGGKAYEQYF. CDR3 in DNA: TGTGCCAGCAGCAGCGGCAGTTGGCTAGCGGGAGGTAAAGCGTACGAGCAGTACTTC.

V and J are TRBV7-9 and TRBJ1-2; 7 nucleotides line up with TRBD1. The J segment lost 7 bases and the V segment lost 5 bases, leaving 7 bases of the junction unmatched. This CDR3 has 13 residues. Germline V gene sequence: CDR1 SEHNR, CDR2 FQNEAQ (reference sequence). As DNA, the CDR3 is TGTGCCAGCAGCGAACAGACAGGGTCTGGCTACACCTTC. Encoded protein: CASSEQTGSGYTF.

The genes are TRBV7-9 and TRBJ2-1, with 8 nucleotides matching TRBD2. Per the germline V gene, CDR1 is SEHNR and CDR2 is FQNEAQ (reference sequence). After removal of 5 bases from V and 7 bases from J, the junction contained 7 bases not matched to a gene. CDR3 length equals 14 residues. The CDR3 loop is CASSPVLAVNEQFF. CDR3 nucleotide sequence: TGTGCCAGCAGCCCGGTACTAGCGGTTAATGAGCAGTTCTTC.

This chain uses TRBV30 with TRBJ1-4, with 8 bases aligning to TRBD1. This CDR3 contains 16 residues. Germline V gene data show CDR1 as GTSNPN and CDR2 as SVGIG (reference sequence). Trimming cost V 4 bases and J 4 bases; bases outside gene matches: 11. The CDR3 spells CAWKFQGAPYNEKLFF. The CDR3 DNA sequence: TGTGCCTGGAAGTTTCAGGGGGCACCTTATAATGAAAAACTGTTTTTT.

This clone was seen once. The chain recombines TRBV3-1 (or the pseudogene TRBV3-2) with TRBJ1-2; perhaps TRBD1 as D (5 bases). The CDR3 is 15 residues long. Trimming removed 7 bases from V and 4 bases from J, with 19 bases in between. Germline assignment: CDR1 LGHDT and CDR2 YNNKEL (reference sequence). The CDR3: CASTSTPQGGYGYTF. The DNA of the CDR3 is TGTGCCAGCACCTCAACCCCCCAGGGTGGCTATGGCTACACCTTC.

This clone was counted once. This chain connects TRBV5-1 to TRBJ1-2; 8 bases match TRBD1. This CDR3 has 15 amino acids. Trimming at V came to 0 bases and at J to 4 bases, leaving 5 bases not matched to a gene. The V gene's germline CDR1 is SGHRS and CDR2 YFSETQ. The chain's CDR3 is CASSLVAGGGYGYTF. DNA for the CDR3: TGCGCCAGCAGCTTGGTGGCAGGGGGCGGCTATGGCTACACCTTC.